The 13 T cell receptor beta chains given below trace back to one sample, sequenced in a study of PD-1 blockade in classical Hodgkin lymphoma. Sequencing used immunoSEQ multiplex PCR; TCRdb keeps in-frame clones, though not all of them. This sample has roughly 41,000 clones; approximately 71% occur once, and the top ten carry roughly 2.6%. The time point: cycle 4 day 1 (C4D1), after 6 weeks of nivolumab. In every patient, relapse followed autologous stem cell transplantation, while exposure to brentuximab vedotin differed. The starting material was peripheral blood mononuclear cells (PBMCs), obtained before the fourth cycle of nivolumab. Receptors were obtained from a human donor with classical Hodgkin lymphoma.

The chain uses TRBV6-4 and TRBJ1-2; 7 nucleotides match TRBD1. The CDR3 loop spans 16 amino acids. Germline CDR1 and CDR2: MRHNA and SNTAGT. With 6 bases clipped from V and 4 bases from J, the junction kept 14 bases outside the gene matches. CDR3 nucleotides: TGTGCCAGCAGGGGATATGGGACAGCCGGCACCTATGGCTACACCTTC. This gives the protein CASRGYGTAGTYGYTF.

This sequence joins TRBV19 and TRBJ2-7, with 7 bases matching TRBD1. After removal of 5 bases from V and 2 bases from J, the junction contained 6 bases not matched to a gene. The CDR3 covers 14 residues. CDR1 and CDR2 from the germline V gene are LNHDA and SQIVND (reference sequence). The DNA for the CDR3 is TGTGCCAGTAGTCCTCGGACAGGTCCCTACGAGCAGTACTTC. Translation gives CASSPRTGPYEQYF.

The chain employs TRBV5-5 and TRBJ2-7, with TRBD1 matching over 9 bases. In germline, CDR1 is SGHKS, CDR2 YYEKEE (reference sequence). Trimming removed 1 base from V and 7 bases from J; junction bases left unmatched: 12. This CDR3 comprises 16 residues. CDR3 coding DNA: TGTGCCAGCAGCTTGTTTGTGACAGGGGGGTCTAAAGAGCAGTACTTC. Amino acids: CASSLFVTGGSKEQYF.

V and J are TRBV20-1 and TRBJ1-2; the D is unclear. Trimming shortened V by 0 bases and J by 5 bases, and 4 bases separated the two germline ends. The CDR3 contains 11 residues. Germline lookup yields CDR1 DFQATT and CDR2 SNEGSKA (reference sequence). The CDR3 DNA is TGCAGTGCTAGAGATGGGTATGGCTACACCTTC. The encoded protein is CSARDGYGYTF.

CDR3 residues: CASSDSPRTDTQYF. The CDR3 DNA follows: TGCGCCAGCAGTGATTCTCCCCGCACAGATACGCAGTATTTT. The chain couples TRBV10-1 to TRBJ2-3; D remains unclear. V was pared by 3 bases and J by 1 base, with 8 bases between. CDR1 WNHNN and CDR2 SYGVQD come from the germline V gene (reference sequence). The CDR3 contains 14 residues.

As for this clone: This may come from a read error, since a much larger clone is one base off. V usage is TRBV7-2 and J usage is TRBJ1-2; D possibly corresponds to TRBD1 (5 bases). The germline gives CDR1 SGHTA, CDR2 FQGNSA. Trimming took 5 bases from V and 4 from J, leaving 14 bases between them. CDR3 length: 14 residues. The CDR3 DNA reads as TGTGCCAGCAGCCCAACAGGCAGCCTCTATGGCTACACCTTC. This encodes CASSPTGSLYGYTF.

There are a few counts of this clone. This chain's CDR3 is CASSLPSYNSPLHF. The CDR3 DNA is TGTGCCAGCAGTTTACCGTCTTATAATTCACCCCTCCACTTT. The V gene is TRBV28, the J gene TRBJ1-6; D is unclear. CDR1 is MDHEN and CDR2 is SYDVKM in the germline V gene. Trimming cost V 2 bases and J 4 bases, with 6 bases left between them. CDR3 length equals 14 residues.

This clone was counted only a few times. The chain couples TRBV19 to TRBJ1-6, with D perhaps TRBD1 (5 bases). The V end lost 3 bases, the J end lost 10 bases, and 10 bases lay between the germline ends. CDR1 and CDR2 from the germline V gene are LNHDA and SQIVND (reference sequence). The CDR3 consists of 13 residues. The CDR3 DNA follows: TGTGCCAGTAGTATTGAGGGGACCTCACCCCTCCACTTT. Protein product: CASSIEGTSPLHF.

This clone showed up just once. This chain uses TRBV5-6 with TRBJ2-7; 7 positions match TRBD1. The CDR3 extends over 18 amino acids. Germline CDR1 reads SGHDT; CDR2 reads YYEEEE. V shed 5 bases and J 2 bases; nucleotides not matched to a gene: 19. CDR3 amino acids: CASRFFTGDLGLTYEQYF. The CDR3 nucleotides are TGTGCCAGCAGATTTTTTACAGGGGACCTAGGACTTACCTACGAGCAGTACTTC.

Here the CDR3 DNA reads TGTGCCATCAGTACAGGGGTGGCCTACAATGAGCAGTTCTTC. Residues: CAISTGVAYNEQFF. V and J are TRBV10-3 and TRBJ2-1; 7 bases line up with TRBD1. With V trimmed by 5 bases and J by 2 bases, 3 bases remained unmatched. This CDR3 is 14 amino acids long. Germline-derived CDR1 and CDR2 are ENHRY and SYGVKD.

The J gene is TRBJ2-5, the V gene TRBV29-1; no clear D. CDR3 length: 10 amino acids. CDR1 is SQVTM and CDR2 is ANQGSEA in the germline V gene. Trimming removed 3 bases at V and 7 bases at J, with 6 bases between. The CDR3 sequence is CSVEVGTQYF. CDR3 DNA: TGCAGCGTTGAGGTGGGGACCCAGTACTTC.

Notes on this clone: A clone one base away is much larger, so this may be a read error. This chain connects TRBV7-6 to TRBJ1-5, with D perhaps matching TRBD1 (5 bases). This CDR3 has 13 amino acids. The germline V gene has CDR1 SGHVS and CDR2 FNYEAQ. V lost 5 bases and J 4 bases, leaving 9 bases between the germline ends. In nucleotides, the CDR3 is TGTGCCAGCAGCCGGACAAGGAATCAGCCCCAGCATTTT. Encoded protein: CASSRTRNQPQHF.

This clone is classed as medium-sized (0.01 to 0.1%). The chain employs TRBV27 and TRBJ2-1; no definite D call. Trimming removed 2 bases at V and 3 bases at J, with 8 bases between. The CDR3 sequence is 14 residues long. Germline lookup yields CDR1 MNHEY and CDR2 SMNVEV (reference sequence). The CDR3 loop is CASSLAAGYNEQFF. The CDR3 DNA reads TGTGCCAGCAGTTTAGCGGCAGGCTACAATGAGCAGTTCTTC.